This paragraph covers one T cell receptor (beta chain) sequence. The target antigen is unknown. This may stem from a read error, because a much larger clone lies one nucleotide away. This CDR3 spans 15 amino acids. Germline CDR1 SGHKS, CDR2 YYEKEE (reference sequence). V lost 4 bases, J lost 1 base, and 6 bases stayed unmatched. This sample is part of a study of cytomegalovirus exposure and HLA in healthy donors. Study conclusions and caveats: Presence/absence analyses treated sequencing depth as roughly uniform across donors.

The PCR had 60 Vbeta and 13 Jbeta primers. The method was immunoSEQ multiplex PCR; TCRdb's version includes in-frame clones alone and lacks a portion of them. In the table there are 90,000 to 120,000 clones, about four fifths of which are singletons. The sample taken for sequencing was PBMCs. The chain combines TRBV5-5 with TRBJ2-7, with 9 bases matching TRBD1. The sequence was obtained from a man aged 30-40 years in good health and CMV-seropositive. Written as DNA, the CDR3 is TGTGCCAGCAGCCCTCCGGGACAGGGATCCTACGAGCAGTACTTC. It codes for CASSPPGQGSYEQYF.